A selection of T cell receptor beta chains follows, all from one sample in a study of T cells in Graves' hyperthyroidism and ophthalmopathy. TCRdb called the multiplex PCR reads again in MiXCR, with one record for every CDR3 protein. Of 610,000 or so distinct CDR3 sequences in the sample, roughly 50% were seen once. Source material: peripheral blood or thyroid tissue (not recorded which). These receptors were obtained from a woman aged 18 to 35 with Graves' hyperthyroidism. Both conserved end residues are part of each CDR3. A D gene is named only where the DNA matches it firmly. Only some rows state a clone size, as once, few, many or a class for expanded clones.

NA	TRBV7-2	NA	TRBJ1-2	CASSYVRDSYGYTF	TGTGCCAGCAGCTACGTGCGCGACAGCTATGGCTACACCTTC
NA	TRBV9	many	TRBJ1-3	CASSAPAQEHTIYF	TGTGCCAGCAGCGCACCCGCCCAGGAACACACCATATATTTT
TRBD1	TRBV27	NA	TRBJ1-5	CASSQSRDRGPNSNQPQHF	TGTGCCAGCAGCCAAAGTCGGGACAGGGGGCCAAATAGCAATCAGCCCCAGCATTTT
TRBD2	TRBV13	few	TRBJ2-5	CASSLGTSGSFGETQYF	TGTGCCAGCAGCTTAGGTACTAGCGGGAGTTTCGGGGAGACCCAGTACTTC
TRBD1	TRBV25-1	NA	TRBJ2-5	CASSELTTGGGETQYF	TGTGCCAGCAGTGAATTGACTACAGGGGGTGGAGAGACCCAGTACTTC
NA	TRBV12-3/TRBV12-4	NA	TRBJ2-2	CASTNGRDTGELFF	TGTGCCAGCACCAATGGGCGGGACACCGGGGAGCTGTTTTTT
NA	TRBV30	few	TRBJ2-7	CAWSAASGEQYF	TGTGCCTGGAGCGCCGCCTCGGGGGAGCAGTACTTC
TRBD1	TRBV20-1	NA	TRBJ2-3	CSAPGQGASTDTQYF	TGCAGTGCTCCGGGACAGGGGGCGAGTACAGATACGCAGTATTTT
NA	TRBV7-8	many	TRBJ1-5	CASSLEAPGRQPQHF	TGTGCCAGCAGCTTAGAAGCCCCGGGACGGCAGCCCCAGCATTTT
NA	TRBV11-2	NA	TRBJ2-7	CASSRPRRNPYEQYF	TGTGCCAGCAGCCGACCCCGACGGAACCCCTACGAGCAGTACTTC
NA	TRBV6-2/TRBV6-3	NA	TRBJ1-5	CASSYSGPLNQPQHF	TGTGCCAGCAGTTACTCTGGTCCCCTTAATCAGCCCCAGCATTTT
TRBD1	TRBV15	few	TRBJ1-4	CATSRSTGVF	TGTGCCACCAGCAGATCAACAGGGGTATTT
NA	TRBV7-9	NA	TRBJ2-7	CASSSNPPRAMDEQYF	TGTGCCAGCAGCTCAAACCCCCCCAGGGCTATGGACGAGCAGTACTTC
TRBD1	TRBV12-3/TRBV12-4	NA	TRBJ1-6	CASSAGTGGGSPLHF	TGTGCCAGCAGTGCCGGGACAGGGGGCGGTTCACCCCTCCACTTT
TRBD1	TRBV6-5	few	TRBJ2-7	CASSYRTGGYEQYF	TGTGCCAGCAGTTACAGGACAGGGGGCTACGAGCAGTACTTC
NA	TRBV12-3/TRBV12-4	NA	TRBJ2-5	CASLRETQETQYF	TGTGCCAGCCTGAGAGAAACCCAAGAGACCCAGTACTTC
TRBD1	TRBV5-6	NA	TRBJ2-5	CASSADRGRNQETQYF	TGTGCCAGCAGCGCGGACAGGGGGAGAAATCAAGAGACCCAGTACTTC
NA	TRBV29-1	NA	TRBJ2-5	CSLGNEETQYF	TGCAGCTTGGGGAATGAGGAGACCCAGTACTTC
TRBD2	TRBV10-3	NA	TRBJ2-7	CAISDKHFGTSGNYEQYF	TGTGCCATCAGTGATAAGCACTTCGGGACTAGCGGAAACTACGAGCAGTACTTC
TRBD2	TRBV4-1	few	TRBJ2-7	CASSRNPTGLAGVSYEQYF	TGCGCCAGCAGCCGAAATCCCACTGGACTAGCGGGAGTCTCCTACGAGCAGTACTTC
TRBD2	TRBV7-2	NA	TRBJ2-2	CASSLGERLAGPTGELFF	TGTGCCAGCAGCTTAGGCGAGAGACTAGCGGGGCCCACCGGGGAGCTGTTTTTT
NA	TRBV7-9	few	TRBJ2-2	CASWSTGELFF	TGTGCCTCGTGGTCCACCGGGGAGCTGTTTTTT
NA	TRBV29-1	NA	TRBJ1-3	CSVGQTTGDTIYF	TGCAGCGTTGGGCAGACGACAGGAGACACCATATATTTT
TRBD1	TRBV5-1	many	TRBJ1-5	CASSEQGYGQPQHF	TGCGCCAGCAGCGAACAGGGGTATGGTCAGCCCCAGCATTTT
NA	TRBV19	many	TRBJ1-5	CASSMPAFQPQHF	TGTGCCAGTAGTATGCCGGCCTTTCAGCCCCAGCATTTT
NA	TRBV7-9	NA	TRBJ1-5	CASSFGAGAETQHF	TGTGCCAGCAGCTTCGGTGCGGGGGCGGAGACCCAGCATTTT
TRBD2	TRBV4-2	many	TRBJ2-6	CASSQGLAGSSGANVLTF	TGTGCCAGCAGCCAAGGACTAGCGGGGAGCTCTGGGGCCAACGTCCTGACTTTC
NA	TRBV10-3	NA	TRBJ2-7	CAISSLLYEQYF	TGTGCCATCAGTAGCCTACTCTACGAGCAGTACTTC
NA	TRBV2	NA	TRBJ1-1	CASRSGVGDTEAFF	TGTGCCAGCCGGAGCGGGGTGGGGGACACTGAAGCTTTCTTT
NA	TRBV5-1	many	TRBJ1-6	CASSPDGIYSYNSPLHF	TGCGCCAGCAGTCCGGACGGGATATACTCCTATAATTCACCCCTCCACTTT
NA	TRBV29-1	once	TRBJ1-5	CSVETGVSNQPQHF	TGCAGCGTTGAAACAGGAGTAAGCAATCAGCCCCAGCATTTT
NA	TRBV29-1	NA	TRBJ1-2	CSVRAALVEYGYTF	TGCAGCGTTCGGGCCGCACTGGTGGAGTATGGCTACACCTTC